This T cell receptor beta chain derives from a study of T cells in Graves' hyperthyroidism and ophthalmopathy. Study findings and constraints: Researchers report that a 13 V-J model separated ophthalmopathy from stable hyperthyroidism.

TCR beta CDR3 regions were amplified from RNA transcripts. Carried out on the TCR CDR3, a first-round RT-PCR used the HTBI primer set. TCRdb recomputed calls from the multiplex PCR reads with MiXCR, one row per CDR3 protein. The data show about 640,000 distinct CDR3 sequences, roughly 45% seen once. The table lists this clonotype with a few counts. Its antigen is unidentified. V shed 2 bases and J shed 3 bases, with 3 bases lying between them. Germline CDR1 reads SGHRS; CDR2 reads YFSETQ. CDR3 length: 13 amino acids. Material for sequencing was peripheral blood or thyroid tissue (not recorded which). The clonotype was recovered from an adult man with Graves' disease, either hyperthyroidism or ophthalmopathy (not recorded which). The genes are TRBV5-1 and TRBJ2-6, with D uncertain. In DNA form, the CDR3 reads TGCGCCAGCAGCTTTGGTGGGGCCAACGTCCTGACTTTC. It yields the protein CASSFGGANVLTF. Full variable domain (missing parts from reference TRBV5-1 and TRBJ2-6): KAGVTQTPRYLIKTRGQQVTLSCSPISGHRSVSWYQQTPGQGLQFLFEYFSETQRNKGNFPGRFSGRQFSNSRSEMNVSTLELGDSALYLCASSFGGANVLTFGAGSRLTVL.